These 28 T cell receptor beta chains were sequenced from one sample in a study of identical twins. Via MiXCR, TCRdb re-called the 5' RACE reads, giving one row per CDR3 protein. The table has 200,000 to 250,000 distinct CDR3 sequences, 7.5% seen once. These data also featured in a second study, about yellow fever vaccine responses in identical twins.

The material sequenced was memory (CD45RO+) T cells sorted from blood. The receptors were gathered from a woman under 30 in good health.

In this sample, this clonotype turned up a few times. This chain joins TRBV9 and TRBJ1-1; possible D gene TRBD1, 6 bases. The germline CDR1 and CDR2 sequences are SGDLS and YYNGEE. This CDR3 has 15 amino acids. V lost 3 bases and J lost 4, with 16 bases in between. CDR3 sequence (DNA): TGTGCCAGCAGCGATTTCAGGGGAGTTAGCACTGAAGCTTTCTTT. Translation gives CASSDFRGVSTEAFF.

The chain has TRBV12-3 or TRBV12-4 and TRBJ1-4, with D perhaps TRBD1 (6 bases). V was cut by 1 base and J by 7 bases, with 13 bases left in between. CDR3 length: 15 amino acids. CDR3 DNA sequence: TGTGCCAGCAGTTTAGGCGGGGGAGGGGGTGAAAAACTGTTTTTT. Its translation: CASSLGGGGGEKLFF.

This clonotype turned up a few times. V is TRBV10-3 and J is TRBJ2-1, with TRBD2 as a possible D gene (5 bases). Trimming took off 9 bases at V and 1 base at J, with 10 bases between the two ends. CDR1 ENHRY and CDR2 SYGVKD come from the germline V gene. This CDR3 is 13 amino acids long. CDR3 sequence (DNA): TGTGCCATGGGGAGTAAGTCCTACAATGAGCAGTTCTTC. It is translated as CAMGSKSYNEQFF.

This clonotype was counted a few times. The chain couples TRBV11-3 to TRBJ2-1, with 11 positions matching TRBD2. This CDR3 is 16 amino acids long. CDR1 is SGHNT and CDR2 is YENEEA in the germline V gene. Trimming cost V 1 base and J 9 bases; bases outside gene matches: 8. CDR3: CASSLVLAGEGSEQFF. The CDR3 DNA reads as TGTGCCAGCAGCTTAGTACTAGCGGGAGAAGGGAGTGAGCAGTTCTTC.

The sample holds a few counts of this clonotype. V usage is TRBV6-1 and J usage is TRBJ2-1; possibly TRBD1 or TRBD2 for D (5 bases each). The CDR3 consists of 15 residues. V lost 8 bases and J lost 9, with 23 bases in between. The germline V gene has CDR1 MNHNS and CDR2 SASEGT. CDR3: CASSSSGTTSGEQFF. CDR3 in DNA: TGTGCCAGCTCCTCCTCCGGGACCACGAGTGGTGAGCAGTTCTTC.

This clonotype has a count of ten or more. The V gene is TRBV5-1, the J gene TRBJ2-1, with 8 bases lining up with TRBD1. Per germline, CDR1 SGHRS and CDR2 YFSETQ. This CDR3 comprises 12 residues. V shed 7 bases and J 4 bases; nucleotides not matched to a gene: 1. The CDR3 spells CASGQGYNEQFF. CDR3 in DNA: TGCGCCAGCGGACAGGGTTACAATGAGCAGTTCTTC.

The CDR3 nucleotides read TGTGCCACAAGAGCGGGAGGACACCACGAGCAGTACTTC. Residues: CATRAGGHHEQYF. The genes are TRBV7-2 and TRBJ2-7; 9 nucleotides agree with TRBD2. The CDR3 runs to 13 residues. From germline, CDR1 is SGHTA and CDR2 FQGNSA. Unmatched junction bases numbered 9, after V lost 10 bases and J lost 5 bases.

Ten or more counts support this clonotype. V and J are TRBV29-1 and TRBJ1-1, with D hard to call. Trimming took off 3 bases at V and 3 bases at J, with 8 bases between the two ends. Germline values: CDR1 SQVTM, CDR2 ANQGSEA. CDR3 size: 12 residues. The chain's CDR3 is CSVDPGDTEAFF. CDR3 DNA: TGCAGCGTTGACCCGGGTGACACTGAAGCTTTCTTT.

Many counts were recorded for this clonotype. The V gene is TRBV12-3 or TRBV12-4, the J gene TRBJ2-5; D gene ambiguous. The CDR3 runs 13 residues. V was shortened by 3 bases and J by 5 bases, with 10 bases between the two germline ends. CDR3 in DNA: TGTGCCAGCAGTTTCGTGGAGTCGGAGACCCAGTACTTC. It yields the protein CASSFVESETQYF.

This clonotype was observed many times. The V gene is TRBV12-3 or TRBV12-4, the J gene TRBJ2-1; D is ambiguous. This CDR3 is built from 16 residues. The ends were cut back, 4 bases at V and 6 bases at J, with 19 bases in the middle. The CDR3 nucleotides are TGTGCCAGCAGTTCGAGGAGCAAGCTGGGTCCCAATGAGCAGTTCTTC. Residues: CASSSRSKLGPNEQFF.

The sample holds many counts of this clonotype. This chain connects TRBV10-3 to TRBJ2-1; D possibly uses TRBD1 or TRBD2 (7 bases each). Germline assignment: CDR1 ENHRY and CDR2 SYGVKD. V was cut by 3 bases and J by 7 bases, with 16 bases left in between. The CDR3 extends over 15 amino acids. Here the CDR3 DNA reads TGTGCCATCAGTGATCAGGGGGGGGGTGTGAATGAGCAGTTCTTC. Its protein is CAISDQGGGVNEQFF.

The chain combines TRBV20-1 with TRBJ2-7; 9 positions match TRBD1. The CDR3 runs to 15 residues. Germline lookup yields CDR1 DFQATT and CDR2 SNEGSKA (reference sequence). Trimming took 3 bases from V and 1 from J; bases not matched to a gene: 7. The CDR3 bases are TGCAGTGCTAGCGGCCCCGGGACAGGGTCCTACGAGCAGTACTTC. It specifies CSASGPGTGSYEQYF.

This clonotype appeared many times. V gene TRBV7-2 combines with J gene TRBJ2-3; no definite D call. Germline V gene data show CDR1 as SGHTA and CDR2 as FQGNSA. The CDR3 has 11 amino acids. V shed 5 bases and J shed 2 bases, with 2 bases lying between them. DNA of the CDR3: TGTGCCAGCAGCATCACAGATACGCAGTATTTT. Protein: CASSITDTQYF.

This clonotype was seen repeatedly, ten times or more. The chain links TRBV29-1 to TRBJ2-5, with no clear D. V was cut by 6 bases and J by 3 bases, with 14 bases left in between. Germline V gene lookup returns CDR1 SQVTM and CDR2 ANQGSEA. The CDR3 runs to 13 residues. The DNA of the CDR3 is TGCAGCGTCTTCACCGGCCTCAAAGAGACCCAGTACTTC. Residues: CSVFTGLKETQYF.

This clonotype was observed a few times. The CDR3 loop is CASSLDVTYEQYF. As DNA, the CDR3 is TGTGCCAGCAGCTTGGACGTTACCTACGAGCAGTACTTC. The genes are TRBV11-2 and TRBJ2-7; no reliable D call. Trimming removed 3 bases at V and 2 bases at J, with 8 bases between. CDR1 is SGHAT, CDR2 FQNNGV, per germline. The CDR3 runs to 13 residues.

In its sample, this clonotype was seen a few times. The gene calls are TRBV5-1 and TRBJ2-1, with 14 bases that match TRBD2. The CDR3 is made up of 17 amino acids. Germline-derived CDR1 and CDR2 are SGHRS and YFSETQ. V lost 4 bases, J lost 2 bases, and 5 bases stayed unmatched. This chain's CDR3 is CASSTSTSGGAYNEQFF. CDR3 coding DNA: TGCGCCAGCAGCACGTCGACTAGCGGGGGGGCCTACAATGAGCAGTTCTTC.

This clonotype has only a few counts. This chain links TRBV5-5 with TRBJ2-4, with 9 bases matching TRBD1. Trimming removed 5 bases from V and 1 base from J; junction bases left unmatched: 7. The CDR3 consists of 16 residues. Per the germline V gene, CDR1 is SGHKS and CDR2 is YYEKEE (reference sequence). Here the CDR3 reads CASSFRTGEAKNIQYF. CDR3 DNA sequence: TGTGCCAGCAGTTTCCGGACAGGGGAGGCCAAAAACATTCAGTACTTC. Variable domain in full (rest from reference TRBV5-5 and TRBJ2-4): DAGVTQSPTHLIKTRGQQVTLRCSPISGHKSVSWYQQVLGQGPQFIFQYYEKEERGRGNFPDRFSARQFPNYSSELNVNALLLGDSALYLCASSFRTGEAKNIQYFGAGTRLSVL.

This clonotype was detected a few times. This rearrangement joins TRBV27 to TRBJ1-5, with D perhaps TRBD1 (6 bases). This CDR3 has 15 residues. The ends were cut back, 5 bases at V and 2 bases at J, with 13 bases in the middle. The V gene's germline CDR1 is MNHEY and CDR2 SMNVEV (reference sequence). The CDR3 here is CASSQQGLRNQPQHF. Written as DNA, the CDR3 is TGTGCCAGCAGTCAACAGGGCCTCCGCAATCAGCCCCAGCATTTT.

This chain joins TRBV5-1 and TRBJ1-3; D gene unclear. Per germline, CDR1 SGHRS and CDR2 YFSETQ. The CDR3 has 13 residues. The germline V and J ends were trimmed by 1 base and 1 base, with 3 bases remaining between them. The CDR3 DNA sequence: TGCGCCAGCAGCTTGCCATCTGGAAACACCATATATTTT. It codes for CASSLPSGNTIYF.

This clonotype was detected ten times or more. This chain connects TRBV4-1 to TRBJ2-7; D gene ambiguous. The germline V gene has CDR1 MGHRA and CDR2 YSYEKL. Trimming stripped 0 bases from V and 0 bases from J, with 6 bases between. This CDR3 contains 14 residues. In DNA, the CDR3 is TGCGCCAGCAGCCAAGAGACGCTCTCCTACGAGCAGTACTTC. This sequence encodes CASSQETLSYEQYF.

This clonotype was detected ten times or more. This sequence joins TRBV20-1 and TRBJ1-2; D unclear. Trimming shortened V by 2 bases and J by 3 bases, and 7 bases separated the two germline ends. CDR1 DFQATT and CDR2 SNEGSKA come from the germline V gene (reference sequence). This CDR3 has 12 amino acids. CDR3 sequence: CSARYRDYGYTF. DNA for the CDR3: TGCAGTGCTAGATACCGAGACTATGGCTACACCTTC.

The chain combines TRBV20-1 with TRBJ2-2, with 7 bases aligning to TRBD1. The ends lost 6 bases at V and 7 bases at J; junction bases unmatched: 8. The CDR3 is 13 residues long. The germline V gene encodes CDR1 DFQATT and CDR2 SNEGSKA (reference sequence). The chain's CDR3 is CSATTGVLGELFF. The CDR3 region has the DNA TGCAGTGCAACAACAGGGGTCCTCGGGGAGCTGTTTTTT.

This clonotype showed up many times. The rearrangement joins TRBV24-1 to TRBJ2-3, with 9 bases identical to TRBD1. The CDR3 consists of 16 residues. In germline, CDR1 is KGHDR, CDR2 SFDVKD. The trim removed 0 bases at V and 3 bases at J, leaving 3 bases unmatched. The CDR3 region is CATSDLGTGTTDTQYF. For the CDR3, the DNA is TGTGCCACCAGTGATTTGGGGACAGGGACTACAGATACGCAGTATTTT.

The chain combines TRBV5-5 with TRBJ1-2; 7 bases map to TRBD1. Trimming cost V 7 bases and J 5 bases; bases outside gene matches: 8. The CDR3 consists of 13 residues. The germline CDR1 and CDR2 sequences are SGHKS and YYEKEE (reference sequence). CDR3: CASEGQLGYGYTF. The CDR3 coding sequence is TGTGCCAGCGAGGGACAGCTAGGGTATGGCTACACCTTC.

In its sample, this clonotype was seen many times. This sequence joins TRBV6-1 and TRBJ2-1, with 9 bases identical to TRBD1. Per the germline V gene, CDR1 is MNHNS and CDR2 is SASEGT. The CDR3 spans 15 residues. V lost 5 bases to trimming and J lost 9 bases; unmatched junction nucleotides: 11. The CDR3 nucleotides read TGTGCCAGCAGTCAATGGACAGGGGACGGGGGTGAGCAGTTCTTC. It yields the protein CASSQWTGDGGEQFF.

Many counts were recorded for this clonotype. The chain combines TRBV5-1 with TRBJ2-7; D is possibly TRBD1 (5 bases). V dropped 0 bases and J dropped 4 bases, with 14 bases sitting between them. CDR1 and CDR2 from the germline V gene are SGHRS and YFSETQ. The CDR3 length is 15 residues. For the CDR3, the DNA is TGCGCCAGCAGCTTGGTACAGGAGCTGAAATACGAGCAGTACTTC. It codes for CASSLVQELKYEQYF.

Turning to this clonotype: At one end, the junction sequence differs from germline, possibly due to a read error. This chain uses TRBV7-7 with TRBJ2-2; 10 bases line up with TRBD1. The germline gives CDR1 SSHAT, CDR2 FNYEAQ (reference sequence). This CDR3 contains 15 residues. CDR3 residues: CASSRDRGSAGELFF. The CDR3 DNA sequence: TGTGCTAGCAGCCGGGACAGGGGAAGCGCCGGGGAGCTGTTTTTT.

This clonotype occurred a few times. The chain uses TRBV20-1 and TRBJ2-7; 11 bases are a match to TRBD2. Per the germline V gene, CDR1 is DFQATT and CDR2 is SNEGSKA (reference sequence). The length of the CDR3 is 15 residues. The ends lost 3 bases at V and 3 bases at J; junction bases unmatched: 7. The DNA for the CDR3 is TGCAGTGCTAGTAAGTTTACTAGCGGGAGCTACGAGCAGTACTTC. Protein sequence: CSASKFTSGSYEQYF.